Listed here are 25 T cell receptor beta chains from one sample, sequenced in a study of blood T cells in healthy people across ages. It was with a sample-barcoded 5' primer and a J-beta primer mix that a second PCR of about 6 to 12 cycles was run. MiXCR, applied by TCRdb to the 5' RACE reads, yields one record per CDR3 protein. The sample lists about 970,000 distinct CDR3 sequences, 45% to 60% seen once, with 20% to 25% in the top ten. Sequencing was done on a sample of blood. The receptors stem from a woman aged 55-70 years in good health.

The CDR3 nucleotides are TGTGCCAGCAGCGATTCAAAACCTGTGACAGGGGGAGCCTACGAGCAGTACTTC. Protein product: CASSDSKPVTGGAYEQYF. The chain is built from TRBV25-1 and TRBJ2-7; 9 bases agree with TRBD1. This CDR3 has 18 residues. Trimming took 6 bases from V and 2 from J; bases not matched to a gene: 17. Per germline, CDR1 MGHDK and CDR2 SYGVNS.

The J gene is TRBJ2-7, the V gene TRBV6-1; D is ambiguous. Germline V gene lookup returns CDR1 MNHNS and CDR2 SASEGT. Trimming cost V 2 bases and J 1 base, with 6 bases left between them. CDR3 length: 13 residues. CDR3 DNA sequence: TGTGCCAGCAGTGAACAGTATTCCTACGAGCAGTACTTC. It yields the protein CASSEQYSYEQYF.

This clonotype was seen more than once but under ten times. CDR3 protein: CAWGGGTYNEQFF. The DNA of the CDR3 is TGTGCCTGGGGCGGGGGGACGTACAATGAGCAGTTCTTC. This chain joins TRBV7-2 and TRBJ2-1, with TRBD2 identical over 8 bases. CDR3 length: 13 amino acids. V dropped 11 bases and J dropped 4; count of bases not matched to a gene: 7. Germline CDR1 and CDR2: SGHTA and FQGNSA.

The chain combines TRBV7-9 with TRBJ2-7, with D unclear. The CDR3 has 15 residues. V lost 1 base and J 1 base, leaving 11 bases between the germline ends. Germline V CDR1 and CDR2: SEHNR, FQNEAQ (reference sequence). The CDR3: CASSLEVEVSYEQYF. In DNA, the CDR3 is TGTGCCAGCAGCTTAGAGGTAGAGGTTTCCTACGAGCAGTACTTC.

In DNA form, the CDR3 reads TGTGCCAGCAGCCGAAGTTCGGATGGCTACACCTTC. It encodes CASSRSSDGYTF. The chain combines TRBV3-1 with TRBJ1-2; D ambiguous. Per the germline V gene, CDR1 is LGHDT and CDR2 is YNNKEL (reference sequence). CDR3 length: 12 amino acids. The ends were cut back, 4 bases at V and 6 bases at J, with 9 bases in the middle.

J is TRBJ1-5 and V is TRBV20-1, with TRBD1 matching 9 bases. Germline V gene lookup returns CDR1 DFQATT and CDR2 SNEGSKA (reference sequence). J was trimmed by 0 bases and V by 6 bases; bases with no gene match: 9. The CDR3 length is 16 residues. The CDR3 sequence is CSANKDRGNSNQPQHF. The CDR3 bases are TGCAGTGCCAATAAGGACAGGGGAAATAGCAATCAGCCCCAGCATTTT.

The J gene is TRBJ1-2, the V gene TRBV11-3; the D is unclear. CDR1 SGHNT and CDR2 YENEEA come from the germline V gene. This CDR3 spans 17 amino acids. Trimming took 2 bases from V and 2 from J, leaving 18 bases between them. The CDR3 coding sequence is TGTGCCAGCAGCTTACATCAAACGGAATGGCAGAACTATGGCTACACCTTC. Translated: CASSLHQTEWQNYGYTF.

This rearrangement joins TRBV6-1 to TRBJ2-3; D is perhaps TRBD2 (6 bases). This CDR3 is built from 14 residues. CDR1 is MNHNS and CDR2 is SASEGT in the germline V gene. V lost 3 bases, J lost 9 bases, and 16 bases lay in between. CDR3 residues: CASSEGTASGTQYF. CDR3 DNA: TGTGCCAGCAGTGAGGGGACTGCCTCGGGAACGCAGTATTTT.

The chain couples TRBV4-1 to TRBJ2-5, with 7 bases matching TRBD2. The J call may be incorrect, as the DNA end agrees better with TRBJ2-7. The CDR3 runs to 17 residues. The germline gives CDR1 MGHRA, CDR2 YSYEKL. As DNA, the CDR3 is TGCGCCAGCAGCCTCAGCCCTCTGGGCGGGAGTGACTACGAGCAGTACTTC. This codes for CASSLSPLGGSDYEQYF.

The V and J genes are TRBV6-5 and TRBJ2-2; 7 positions agree with TRBD2. Germline CDR1 and CDR2: MNHEY and SVGAGI. The CDR3 is made up of 12 amino acids. Unmatched junction bases numbered 4, after V lost 11 bases and J lost 4 bases. CDR3 residues: CAAGRGTGELFF. CDR3 nucleotides: TGTGCCGCGGGGAGGGGCACCGGGGAGCTGTTTTTT.

CDR3 in DNA: TGCAGTGCTAGAGATCTTGAACCCTACGAGCAGTACTTC. Its translation is CSARDLEPYEQYF. The V and J genes are TRBV20-1 and TRBJ2-7; D call uncertain. Germline loops: CDR1 DFQATT, CDR2 SNEGSKA (reference sequence). This CDR3 is built from 13 residues. The V end lost 0 bases, the J end lost 2 bases, and 8 bases lay between the germline ends.

This chain joins TRBV7-2 and TRBJ1-6; D is perhaps TRBD1 (6 bases). Trimming left V 5 bases short and J 9 bases short, with 11 bases between. The CDR3 runs to 13 residues. Looked up from germline, CDR1 is SGHTA and CDR2 is FQGNSA. In nucleotides, the CDR3 is TGTGCCAGCAGCACAGGGCCGGGTTCACCCCTCCACTTT. Encoded protein: CASSTGPGSPLHF.

V and J are TRBV5-1 and TRBJ2-1; D gene ambiguous. The CDR3 extends over 16 amino acids. Trimming pared 4 bases from V and 4 bases from J, leaving 18 bases between. Germline lookup yields CDR1 SGHRS and CDR2 YFSETQ. In DNA, the CDR3 is TGCGCCAGCAGCAGGTACGCGACTCCCCCTTACAATGAGCAGTTCTTC. Amino acid sequence: CASSRYATPPYNEQFF.

This clonotype was counted between two and nine times. This chain joins TRBV29-1 and TRBJ2-7; 8 positions match TRBD2. The J segment lost 2 bases and the V segment lost 5 bases, leaving 5 bases of the junction unmatched. The CDR3 consists of 13 residues. Germline V CDR1 and CDR2: SQVTM, ANQGSEA. CDR3 in amino acids: CSVRGLGTYEQYF. In DNA, the CDR3 is TGCAGCGTTCGGGGACTAGGAACCTACGAGCAGTACTTC.

This clonotype turned up a few times. V and J are TRBV7-2 and TRBJ2-1, with D uncertain. The germline CDR1 and CDR2 sequences are SGHTA and FQGNSA. V dropped 7 bases and J dropped 0 bases, with 13 bases sitting between them. The CDR3 has 15 residues. Here the CDR3 reads CASTYSAISYNEQFF. DNA of the CDR3: TGTGCCAGCACCTACTCGGCGATCTCCTACAATGAGCAGTTCTTC.

This chain joins TRBV30 and TRBJ1-1; 7 bases are a match to TRBD1. Trimming at V came to 0 bases and at J to 2 bases, leaving 3 bases not matched to a gene. CDR1 is GTSNPN, CDR2 SVGIG, per germline (reference sequence). The CDR3 has 14 residues. The CDR3 is CAWSVDRANTEAFF. CDR3 nucleotides: TGTGCCTGGAGTGTAGACAGGGCTAACACTGAAGCTTTCTTT.

The genes are TRBV29-1 and TRBJ2-3; TRBD2 agrees at 14 bases. J lost 4 bases, V lost 4 bases, and 7 bases had no gene match. Germline V gene sequence: CDR1 SQVTM, CDR2 ANQGSEA. The CDR3 is 16 residues long. The CDR3 spells CSVGGTSGSIADTQYF. Written as DNA, the CDR3 is TGCAGCGTTGGGGGGACTAGCGGGAGTATAGCAGATACGCAGTATTTT.

This clonotype turned up a few times. The chain is built from TRBV7-2 and TRBJ1-2; D is perhaps TRBD1 (6 bases). The CDR3 length is 14 residues. V was pared by 5 bases and J by 0 bases, with 10 bases between. Germline assignment: CDR1 SGHTA and CDR2 FQGNSA. CDR3 loop: CASSIGTTNYGYTF. DNA for the CDR3: TGTGCCAGCAGCATTGGGACAACTAACTATGGCTACACCTTC. Supplemented by reference TRBV7-2 and TRBJ1-2, the full variable domain reads GAGVSQSPSNKVTEKGKDVELRCDPISGHTALYWYRQSLGQGLEFLIYFQGNSAPDKSGLPSDRFSAERTGGSVSTLTIQRTQQEDSAVYLCASSIGTTNYGYTFGSGTRLTVV.

In this sample, this clonotype turned up a few times. The J gene is TRBJ2-3, the V gene TRBV7-2; D is perhaps TRBD2 (6 bases). This CDR3 spans 12 amino acids. Germline lookup yields CDR1 SGHTA and CDR2 FQGNSA. Deletions cut 6 bases from V and 10 bases from J, with 14 bases between. This CDR3 reads CASREDYHAQYF. CDR3 nucleotide sequence: TGTGCCAGCAGGGAGGACTACCATGCGCAGTATTTT.

V and J are TRBV10-3 and TRBJ2-7, with D possibly being TRBD2 (7 bases). The CDR3 runs to 15 residues. The germline V gene has CDR1 ENHRY and CDR2 SYGVKD. Trimming left V 0 bases short and J 0 bases short, with 9 bases between. The CDR3 spells CAISESGGVSYEQYF. The CDR3 DNA follows: TGTGCCATCAGTGAGTCAGGGGGGGTCTCCTACGAGCAGTACTTC.

The chain links TRBV7-9 to TRBJ2-2; D is ambiguous. V lost 5 bases, J lost 2 bases, and 3 bases lay in between. CDR3 length: 12 residues. Germline CDR1 and CDR2: SEHNR and FQNEAQ (reference sequence). CDR3 DNA sequence: TGTGCCAGCAGCGGTAACACCGGGGAGCTGTTTTTT. Its translation: CASSGNTGELFF.

V gene TRBV4-1 combines with J gene TRBJ2-1; D is possibly TRBD1 or TRBD2 (5 bases each). Trimming stripped 3 bases from V and 9 bases from J, with 15 bases between. This CDR3 comprises 14 residues. CDR1 is MGHRA and CDR2 is YSYEKL in the germline V gene. DNA of the CDR3: TGCGCCAGCAGCCAGGGGGTCGGAGGACCTGAGCAGTTCTTC. It codes for CASSQGVGGPEQFF.

In this sample, this clonotype turned up a few times. The chain employs TRBV20-1 and TRBJ2-5; D may be TRBD1 (6 bases). From germline, CDR1 is DFQATT and CDR2 SNEGSKA (reference sequence). The CDR3 runs 12 residues. V was clipped by 5 bases and J by 3 bases, with 10 bases between them. The CDR3 spells CSASTGEETQYF. CDR3 bases: TGCAGTGCTTCGACAGGAGAAGAGACCCAGTACTTC.

This clonotype was detected a few times. The J gene is TRBJ2-1, the V gene TRBV29-1, with 12 positions matching TRBD2. Germline loops: CDR1 SQVTM, CDR2 ANQGSEA. V gave up 6 bases and J gave up 9 bases; unmatched junction bases: 6. There are 13 residues in the CDR3. The CDR3 sequence is CSVLAGGVGEQFF. The CDR3 DNA is TGCAGCGTCCTAGCGGGAGGGGTTGGTGAGCAGTTCTTC.

This sequence joins TRBV29-1 and TRBJ2-3; 9 bases are a match to TRBD1. V dropped 5 bases and J dropped 5; count of bases not matched to a gene: 8. CDR3 size: 14 residues. From germline, CDR1 is SQVTM and CDR2 ANQGSEA. CDR3: CSVTGQGLVDTQYF. In nucleotides, the CDR3 is TGCAGCGTTACCGGACAGGGGCTTGTAGATACGCAGTATTTT.